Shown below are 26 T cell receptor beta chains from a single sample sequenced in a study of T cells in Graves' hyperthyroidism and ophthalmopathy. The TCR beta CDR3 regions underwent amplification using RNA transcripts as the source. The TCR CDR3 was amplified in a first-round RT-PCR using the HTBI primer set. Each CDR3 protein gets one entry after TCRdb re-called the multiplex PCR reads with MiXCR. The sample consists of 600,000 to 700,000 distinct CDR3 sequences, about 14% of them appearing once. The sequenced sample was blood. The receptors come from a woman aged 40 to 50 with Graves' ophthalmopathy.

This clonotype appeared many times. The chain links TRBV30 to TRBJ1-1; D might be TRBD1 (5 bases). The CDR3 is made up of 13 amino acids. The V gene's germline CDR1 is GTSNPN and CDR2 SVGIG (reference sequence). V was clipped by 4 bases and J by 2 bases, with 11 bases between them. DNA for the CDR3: TGTGCCTGGACAGACAGCCACAACACTGAAGCTTTCTTT. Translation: CAWTDSHNTEAFF.

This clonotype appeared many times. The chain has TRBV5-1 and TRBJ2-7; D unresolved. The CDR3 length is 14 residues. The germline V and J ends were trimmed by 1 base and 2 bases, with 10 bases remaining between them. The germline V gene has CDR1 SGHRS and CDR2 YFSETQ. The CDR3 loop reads CASSLKPETYEQYF. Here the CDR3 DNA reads TGCGCCAGCAGCTTGAAACCAGAAACCTACGAGCAGTACTTC.

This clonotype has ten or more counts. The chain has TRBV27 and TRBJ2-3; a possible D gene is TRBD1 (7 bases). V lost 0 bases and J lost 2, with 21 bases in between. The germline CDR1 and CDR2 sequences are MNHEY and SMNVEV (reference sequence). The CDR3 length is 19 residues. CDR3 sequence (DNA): TGTGCCAGCAGTTTATCGGTGGGACTCAGGGGGGCCCCCACAGATACGCAGTATTTT. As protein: CASSLSVGLRGAPTDTQYF.

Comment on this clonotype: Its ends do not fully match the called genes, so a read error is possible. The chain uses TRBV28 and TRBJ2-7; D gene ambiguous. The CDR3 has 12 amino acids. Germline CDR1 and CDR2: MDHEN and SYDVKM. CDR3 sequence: CTSSPKPYEQYF. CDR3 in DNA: TGTACCAGCAGCCCCAAGCCCTACGAGCAGTACTTC.

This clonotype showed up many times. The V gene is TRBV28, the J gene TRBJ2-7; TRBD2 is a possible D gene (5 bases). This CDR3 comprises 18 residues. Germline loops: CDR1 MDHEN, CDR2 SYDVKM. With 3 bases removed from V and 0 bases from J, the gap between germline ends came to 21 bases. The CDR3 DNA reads TGTGCCAGCAGTTTCAGTGGATCTCGGCGGGCCAGCTCCTACGAGCAGTACTTC. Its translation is CASSFSGSRRASSYEQYF.

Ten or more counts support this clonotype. In nucleotides, the CDR3 is TGCGCCAGCAGCCAAGAATGGACGGAGGGGTTTGGCTACACCTTC. It is translated as CASSQEWTEGFGYTF. The J gene is TRBJ1-2, the V gene TRBV4-1; D might be TRBD1 (5 bases). The CDR3 sequence is 15 residues long. Germline V gene data show CDR1 as MGHRA and CDR2 as YSYEKL. The V and J ends lost 0 bases and 7 bases respectively, with 15 bases between them.

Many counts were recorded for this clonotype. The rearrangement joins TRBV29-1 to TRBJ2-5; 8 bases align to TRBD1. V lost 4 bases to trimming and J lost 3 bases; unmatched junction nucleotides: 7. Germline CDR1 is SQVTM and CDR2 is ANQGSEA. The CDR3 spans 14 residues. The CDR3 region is CSVVGRGREETQYF. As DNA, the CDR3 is TGCAGCGTTGTTGGCAGGGGGCGCGAAGAGACCCAGTACTTC.

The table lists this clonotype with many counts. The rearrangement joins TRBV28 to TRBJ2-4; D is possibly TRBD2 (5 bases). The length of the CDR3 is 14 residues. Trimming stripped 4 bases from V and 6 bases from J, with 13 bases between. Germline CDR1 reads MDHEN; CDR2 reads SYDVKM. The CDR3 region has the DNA TGTGCCAGCAGTTCCGGACTGGTAGGAAACATTCAGTACTTC. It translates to CASSSGLVGNIQYF.

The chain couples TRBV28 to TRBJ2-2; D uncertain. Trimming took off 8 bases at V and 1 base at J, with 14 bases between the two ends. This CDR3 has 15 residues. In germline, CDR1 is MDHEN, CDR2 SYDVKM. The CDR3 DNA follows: TGTGCCAGCGGCCCGATCGGAAGGAACACCGGGGAGCTGTTTTTT. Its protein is CASGPIGRNTGELFF.

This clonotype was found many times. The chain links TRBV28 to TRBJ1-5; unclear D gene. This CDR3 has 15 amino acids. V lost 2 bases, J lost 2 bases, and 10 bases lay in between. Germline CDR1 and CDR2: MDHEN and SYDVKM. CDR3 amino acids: CASSLQWQGNQPQHF. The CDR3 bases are TGTGCCAGCAGTTTACAGTGGCAGGGCAATCAGCCCCAGCATTTT.

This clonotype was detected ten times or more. The CDR3 is CASSPKGTEHYGYTF. CDR3 nucleotide sequence: TGTGCCAGCAGCCCAAAAGGGACGGAGCACTATGGCTACACCTTC. This chain connects TRBV3-1 to TRBJ1-2; possibly TRBD1 for D (5 bases). This CDR3 region has 15 residues. V gave up 4 bases and J gave up 3 bases, with 15 bases separating them. Germline CDR1 LGHDT, CDR2 YNNKEL (reference sequence).

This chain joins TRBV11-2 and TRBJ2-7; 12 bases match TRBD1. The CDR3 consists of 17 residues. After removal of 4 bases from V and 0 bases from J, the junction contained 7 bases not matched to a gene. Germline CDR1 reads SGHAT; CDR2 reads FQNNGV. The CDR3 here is CASSSGTGGPSSYEQYF. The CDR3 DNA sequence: TGTGCCAGCAGCTCCGGGACAGGGGGCCCGAGCTCCTACGAGCAGTACTTC.

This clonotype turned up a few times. The CDR3 loop is CSATTDGAVRSPLHF. CDR3 DNA: TGCAGTGCGACGACGGACGGGGCGGTTAGGTCACCCCTCCACTTT. The rearrangement joins TRBV20-1 to TRBJ1-6; perhaps TRBD1 as D (5 bases). The CDR3 consists of 15 residues. V gave up 6 bases and J gave up 10 bases, with 22 bases separating them. Looked up from germline, CDR1 is DFQATT and CDR2 is SNEGSKA (reference sequence).

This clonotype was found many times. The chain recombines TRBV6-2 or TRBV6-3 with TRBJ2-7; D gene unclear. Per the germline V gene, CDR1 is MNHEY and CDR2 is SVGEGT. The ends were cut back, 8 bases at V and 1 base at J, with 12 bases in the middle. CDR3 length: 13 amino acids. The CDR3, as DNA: TGTGCCAGCGAGGCAGATGAATCCTACGAGCAGTACTTC. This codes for CASEADESYEQYF.

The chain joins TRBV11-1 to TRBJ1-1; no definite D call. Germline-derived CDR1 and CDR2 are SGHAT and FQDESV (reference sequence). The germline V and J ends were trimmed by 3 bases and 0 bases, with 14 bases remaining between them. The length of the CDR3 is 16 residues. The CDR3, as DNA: TGTGCCAGCAGCTTTTCAATCGGACCGATGAACACTGAAGCTTTCTTT. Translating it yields CASSFSIGPMNTEAFF.

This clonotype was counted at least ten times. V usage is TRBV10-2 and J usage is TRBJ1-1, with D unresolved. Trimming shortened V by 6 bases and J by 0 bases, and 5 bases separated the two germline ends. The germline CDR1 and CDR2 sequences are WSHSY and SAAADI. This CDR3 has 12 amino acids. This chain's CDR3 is CASSTMNTEAFF. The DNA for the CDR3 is TGCGCCAGCAGCACCATGAACACTGAAGCTTTCTTT.

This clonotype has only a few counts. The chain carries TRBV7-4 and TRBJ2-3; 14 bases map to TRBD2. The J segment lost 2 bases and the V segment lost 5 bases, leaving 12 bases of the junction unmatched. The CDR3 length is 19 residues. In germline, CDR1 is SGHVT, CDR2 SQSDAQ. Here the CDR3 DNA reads TGTGCCAGCAGCGGGACTAGCGGGAGATTCCAGCCGAACACAGATACGCAGTATTTT. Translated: CASSGTSGRFQPNTDTQYF.

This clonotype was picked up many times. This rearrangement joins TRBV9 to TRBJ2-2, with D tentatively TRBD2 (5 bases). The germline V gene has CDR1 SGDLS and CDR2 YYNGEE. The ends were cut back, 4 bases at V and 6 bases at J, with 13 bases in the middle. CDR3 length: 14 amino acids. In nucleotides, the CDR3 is TGTGCCAGCAGCCTGGACTCGATCCCCGGGGAGCTGTTTTTT. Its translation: CASSLDSIPGELFF.

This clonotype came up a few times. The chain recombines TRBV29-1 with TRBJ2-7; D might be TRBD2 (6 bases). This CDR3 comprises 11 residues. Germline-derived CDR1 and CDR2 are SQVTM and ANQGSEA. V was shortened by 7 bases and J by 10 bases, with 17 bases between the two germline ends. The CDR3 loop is CSAERRGQQYF. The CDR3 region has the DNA TGCAGCGCCGAGAGGCGGGGCCAACAGTACTTC.

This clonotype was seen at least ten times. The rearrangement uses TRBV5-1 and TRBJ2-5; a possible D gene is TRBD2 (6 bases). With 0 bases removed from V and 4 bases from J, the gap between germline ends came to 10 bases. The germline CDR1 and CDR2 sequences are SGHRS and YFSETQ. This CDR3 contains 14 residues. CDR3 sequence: CASSLGSGAETQYF. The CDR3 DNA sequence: TGCGCCAGCAGCTTGGGATCGGGAGCAGAGACCCAGTACTTC.

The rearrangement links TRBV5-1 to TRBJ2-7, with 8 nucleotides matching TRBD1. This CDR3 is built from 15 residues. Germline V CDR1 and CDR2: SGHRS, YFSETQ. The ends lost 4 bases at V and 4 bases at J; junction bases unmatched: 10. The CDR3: CASSLQPGGTYEQYF. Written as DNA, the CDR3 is TGCGCCAGCAGCCTACAACCAGGGGGCACTTACGAGCAGTACTTC. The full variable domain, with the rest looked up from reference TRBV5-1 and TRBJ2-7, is KAGVTQTPRYLIKTRGQQVTLSCSPISGHRSVSWYQQTPGQGLQFLFEYFSETQRNKGNFPGRFSGRQFSNSRSEMNVSTLELGDSALYLCASSLQPGGTYEQYFGPGTRLTVT.

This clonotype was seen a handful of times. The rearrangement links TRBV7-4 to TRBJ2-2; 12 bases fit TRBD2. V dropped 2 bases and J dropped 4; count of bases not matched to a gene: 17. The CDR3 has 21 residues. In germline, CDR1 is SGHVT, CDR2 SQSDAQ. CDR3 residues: CASSLPPGLAGSGGSTGELFF. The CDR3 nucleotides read TGTGCCAGCAGCTTACCCCCCGGACTAGCGGGATCTGGGGGGTCCACCGGGGAGCTGTTTTTT.

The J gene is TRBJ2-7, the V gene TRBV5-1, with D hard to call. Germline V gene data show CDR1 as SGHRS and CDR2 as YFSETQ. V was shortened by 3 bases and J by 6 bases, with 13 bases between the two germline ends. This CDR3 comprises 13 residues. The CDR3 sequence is CASSSIIQPEQYF. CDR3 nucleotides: TGCGCCAGCAGCTCTATTATTCAACCCGAGCAGTACTTC.

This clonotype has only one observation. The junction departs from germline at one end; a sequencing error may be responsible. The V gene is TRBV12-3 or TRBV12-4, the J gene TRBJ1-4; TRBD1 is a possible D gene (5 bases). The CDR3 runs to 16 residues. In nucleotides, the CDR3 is TGTGCCAGCAGCTTAGGCCAGCAAAGGGGCTTTGAAAAACTGTTTTTT. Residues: CASSLGQQRGFEKLFF.

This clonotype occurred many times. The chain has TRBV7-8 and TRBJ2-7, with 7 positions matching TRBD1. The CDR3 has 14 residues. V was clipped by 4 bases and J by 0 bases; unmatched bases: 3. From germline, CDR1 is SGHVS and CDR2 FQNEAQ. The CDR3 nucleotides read TGTGCCAGCAGCTGGGACAGCTTCTCCTACGAGCAGTACTTC. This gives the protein CASSWDSFSYEQYF. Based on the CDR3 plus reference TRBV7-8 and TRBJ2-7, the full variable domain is GAGVSQSPRYKVAKRGQDVALRCDPISGHVSLFWYQQALGQGPEFLTYFQNEAQLDKSGLPSDRFFAERPEGSVSTLKIQRTQQEDSAVYLCASSWDSFSYEQYFGPGTRLTVT.

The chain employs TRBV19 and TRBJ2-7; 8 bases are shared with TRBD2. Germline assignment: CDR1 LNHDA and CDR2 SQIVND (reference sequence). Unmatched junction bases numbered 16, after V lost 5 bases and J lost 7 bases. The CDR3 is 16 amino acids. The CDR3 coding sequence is TGTGCCAGTAGTTTCCTTTCCGGTAGCGGGACTGCGGAGCAGTACTTC. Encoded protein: CASSFLSGSGTAEQYF.